These 29 T cell receptor beta chains were all obtained from the same sample, sequenced in a study of blood T cells in healthy people across ages. A second PCR of about 7 to 12 cycles used a sample-barcoded 5' primer and a J-beta primer mix. MiXCR was run by TCRdb on the 5' RACE reads, yielding one entry per CDR3 protein. The sample records approximately 800,000 distinct CDR3 sequences, roughly 40% being singletons. The sequencing input was blood. The receptors stem from a man between 18 and 29 years old in good health.

The sample holds one count of this clonotype. The junction departs from germline at one end; a sequencing error may be responsible. This CDR3 is CASCFGKVNYGYTF. The CDR3, as DNA: TGTGCCAGCTGCTTCGGGAAAGTTAACTATGGCTACACCTTC. V usage is TRBV7-9 and J usage is TRBJ1-2; D unclear. Germline V gene data show CDR1 as SEHNR and CDR2 as FQNEAQ (reference sequence). This CDR3 is built from 14 residues.

The chain uses TRBV4-3 and TRBJ1-2; 8 positions match TRBD1. The germline gives CDR1 LGHNA, CDR2 YSLEER. The trim removed 4 bases at V and 3 bases at J, leaving 7 bases unmatched. The CDR3 extends over 15 amino acids. The CDR3 here is CASSLDDRGDYGYTF. CDR3 DNA sequence: TGCGCCAGCAGCCTCGATGACAGGGGCGACTATGGCTACACCTTC.

This clonotype came up a few times. CDR3 nucleotide sequence: TGTGCCAGCAACCCCCGGGACAGGGGATACACTGAAGCTTTCTTT. Its translation: CASNPRDRGYTEAFF. The chain has TRBV5-6 and TRBJ1-1; 10 positions match TRBD1. The CDR3 is 15 residues long. J was trimmed by 3 bases and V by 6 bases; bases with no gene match: 8. Germline V gene data show CDR1 as SGHDT and CDR2 as YYEEEE. The variable domain in full, with the rest retrieved from reference TRBV5-6 and TRBJ1-1, is DAGVTQSPTHLIKTRGQQVTLRCSPKSGHDTVSWYQQALGQGPQFIFQYYEEEERQRGNFPDRFSGHQFPNYSSELNVNALLLGDSALYLCASNPRDRGYTEAFFGQGTRLTVV.

The rearrangement joins TRBV7-2 to TRBJ2-3, with TRBD2 matching 13 bases. In germline, CDR1 is SGHTA, CDR2 FQGNSA. Unmatched junction bases numbered 10, after V lost 2 bases and J lost 14 bases. The CDR3 extends over 15 amino acids. CDR3 loop: CASSLSQTSGGHRYF. CDR3 DNA: TGTGCCAGCAGCTTATCCCAGACTAGCGGGGGGCACCGGTATTTT.

This sequence joins TRBV10-3 and TRBJ2-3; a possible D gene is TRBD2 (6 bases). Trimming left V 10 bases short and J 6 bases short, with 23 bases between. The CDR3 is 15 amino acids. The germline V gene has CDR1 ENHRY and CDR2 SYGVKD. The CDR3 DNA reads as TGTGCCACCACCCTGGGCGCGGGGCATGGGGATACGCAGTATTTT. Amino acid sequence: CATTLGAGHGDTQYF.

Regarding this clonotype: One junction end disagrees with the germline gene, perhaps due to a read error. The chain recombines TRBV7-8 with TRBJ2-1; D is possibly TRBD2 (7 bases). This CDR3 has 16 amino acids. Germline CDR1 is SGHVS and CDR2 is FQNEAQ. The DNA of the CDR3 is TGTGCCAGCATCAACAAGGCTGGCGGGGGCTACAATGAGCGGTTCTTC. Protein sequence: CASINKAGGGYNERFF.

The genes are TRBV7-6 and TRBJ2-3; the D gene is possibly TRBD1 (7 bases). This CDR3 is 16 amino acids long. Germline V CDR1 and CDR2: SGHVS, FNYEAQ. V lost 2 bases to trimming and J lost 5 bases, with 17 bases between them. CDR3 sequence: CASSLNRQGGQDTQYF. For the CDR3, the DNA is TGTGCCAGCAGCTTAAACCGACAGGGAGGTCAAGATACGCAGTATTTT.

A word on this clonotype: This may arise from a read error, as a much more abundant clone is one base away. The V and J genes are TRBV4-2 and TRBJ2-1; TRBD2 is a possible D gene (6 bases). The CDR3 contains 17 residues. Germline V gives CDR1 LGHNA, CDR2 YNFKEQ. The chain's CDR3 is CVSSQDYAGSSYNEQFF. The CDR3 DNA follows: TGTGTCAGCAGCCAAGATTATGCGGGGAGCTCCTACAATGAGCAGTTCTTC.

V usage is TRBV4-3 and J usage is TRBJ2-3, with D unresolved. Trimming pared 0 bases from V and 0 bases from J, leaving 13 bases between. This CDR3 region has 17 residues. CDR1 and CDR2 (germline): LGHNA, YSLEER. The CDR3 DNA reads TGCGCCAGCAGCCAAGAGAAGACCAGCTCTAGCACAGATACGCAGTATTTT. Its protein is CASSQEKTSSSTDTQYF.

The V call is TRBV9, the J call TRBJ2-2; D might be TRBD1 or TRBD2, each matching 6 bases. CDR1 is SGDLS and CDR2 is YYNGEE in the germline V gene. CDR3 size: 16 residues. The ends were cut back, 6 bases at V and 7 bases at J, with 22 bases in the middle. The CDR3 spells CASTSDGRGGVGELFF. DNA of the CDR3: TGTGCCAGCACCTCAGACGGCAGGGGCGGGGTCGGGGAGCTGTTTTTT.

The chain has TRBV6-5 and TRBJ1-1; D remains ambiguous. Trimming shortened V by 1 base and J by 6 bases, and 15 bases separated the two germline ends. The CDR3 consists of 15 residues. The germline V gene has CDR1 MNHEY and CDR2 SVGAGI. CDR3 sequence (DNA): TGTGCCAGCAGTTACTTTGACTCGAAAGGCGCTGAAGCTTTCTTT. This codes for CASSYFDSKGAEAFF.

The table lists this clonotype with a few counts. In DNA, the CDR3 is TGTGCCAGCAGTTTAGACATCTGTGAGCAGTTCTTC. This encodes CASSLDICEQFF. This chain links TRBV12-3 or TRBV12-4 with TRBJ2-1; D is unresolved. V was shortened by 1 base and J by 9 bases, with 7 bases between the two germline ends. The CDR3 has 12 residues.

The chain uses TRBV5-1 and TRBJ1-2; 8 bases align to TRBD1. The ends lost 4 bases at V and 7 bases at J; junction bases unmatched: 15. This CDR3 has 16 amino acids. Germline V gene data show CDR1 as SGHRS and CDR2 as YFSETQ. The CDR3 DNA follows: TGCGCCAGCAGCCTGGCCGTTTGGACAGGGCCATCTGGCTACACCTTC. This codes for CASSLAVWTGPSGYTF. The full variable domain, rest sourced from reference TRBV5-1 and TRBJ1-2, is KAGVTQTPRYLIKTRGQQVTLSCSPISGHRSVSWYQQTPGQGLQFLFEYFSETQRNKGNFPGRFSGRQFSNSRSEMNVSTLELGDSALYLCASSLAVWTGPSGYTFGSGTRLTVV.

A remark on this clonotype: A much more abundant neighbour one base away suggests this may be a read error. This rearrangement joins TRBV12-3 or TRBV12-4 to TRBJ2-3, with 7 bases that match TRBD1. With V trimmed by 4 bases and J by 0 bases, 7 bases remained unmatched. CDR3 size: 16 residues. The CDR3 here is CASSSSGTVSTDTQYF. CDR3 nucleotide sequence: TGTGCCAGCAGTTCCTCCGGGACAGTCAGCACAGATACGCAGTATTTT.

Points on this clonotype: A much more abundant neighbour one base away suggests this may be a read error. V and J are TRBV29-1 and TRBJ1-2; 8 bases are shared with TRBD1. J was trimmed by 2 bases and V by 6 bases; bases with no gene match: 8. The germline V gene has CDR1 SQVTM and CDR2 ANQGSEA. The CDR3 length is 14 residues. CDR3 in amino acids: CSVLRQGRNYGYTF. In DNA form, the CDR3 reads TGCAGCGTCTTGAGACAGGGGCGGAACTATGGCTACACCTTC.

This chain joins TRBV7-6 and TRBJ2-1; 10 bases are shared with TRBD2. The length of the CDR3 is 17 residues. Losses at the gene ends were 5 bases for V and 8 bases for J; bases not matched to a gene: 15. Per the germline V gene, CDR1 is SGHVS and CDR2 is FNYEAQ. The CDR3 region is CASSRIAGGRGSHEQFF. Written as DNA, the CDR3 is TGTGCCAGCAGCAGGATAGCGGGGGGCCGTGGGTCGCATGAGCAGTTCTTC.

The sample holds many counts of this clonotype. The chain is built from TRBV12-3 or TRBV12-4 and TRBJ2-5; possible D gene TRBD1, 6 bases. The DNA end lines up better with TRBJ2-3; the J call may be wrong. The CDR3 consists of 13 residues. The CDR3 reads CASSFGGPDTQYF. CDR3 nucleotide sequence: TGTGCCAGCAGTTTTGGGGGCCCAGATACGCAGTATTTT.

This clonotype was counted only a few times. V usage is TRBV25-1 and J usage is TRBJ2-5; D remains ambiguous. The V gene lost 6 bases and the J gene lost 5 bases, with 13 bases spanning the gap. Germline V lookup: CDR1 MGHDK, CDR2 SYGVNS. There are 13 residues in the CDR3. The CDR3 region has the DNA TGTGCCAGCAGCCCCTCGGGTCGGGAGACCCAGTACTTC. Translated, it gives CASSPSGRETQYF.

Points on this clonotype: A junction end diverges from the germline sequence, so it may reflect a read error. This sequence joins TRBV9 and TRBJ1-1; TRBD1 matches at 7 bases. Germline CDR1 and CDR2: SGDLS and YYNGEE. The CDR3 loop spans 15 amino acids. The chain's CDR3 is CAGSDAGQSLGQVFF. The CDR3 DNA follows: TGTGCCGGCAGCGACGCGGGACAGTCATTAGGGCAAGTTTTCTTT.

The rearrangement links TRBV14 to TRBJ1-1; no reliable D call. Trimming shortened V by 5 bases and J by 5 bases, and 18 bases separated the two germline ends. Germline V gene data show CDR1 as SGHDN and CDR2 as FVKESK. This CDR3 region has 15 residues. CDR3 region: CASSTRTEKRTEAFF. CDR3 nucleotides: TGTGCCAGCAGCACCCGAACGGAGAAGAGGACTGAAGCTTTCTTT.

This clonotype was found a few times. The J gene is TRBJ1-6, the V gene TRBV10-3; TRBD1 might be the D (6 bases). The CDR3 consists of 15 residues. Germline lookup yields CDR1 ENHRY and CDR2 SYGVKD. V lost 6 bases and J lost 10, with 19 bases in between. This CDR3 is CAISRSERGGSPLHF. The DNA for the CDR3 is TGTGCCATCAGCCGCTCCGAACGGGGGGGCTCACCCCTCCACTTT.

This clonotype was seen a few times. The V gene is TRBV12-3 or TRBV12-4, the J gene TRBJ1-5; tentative D call: TRBD1 (5 bases). The CDR3 is made up of 12 amino acids. V was pared by 6 bases and J by 5 bases, with 8 bases between. The DNA for the CDR3 is TGTGCCAGCAGGGCAGGGTATCAGCCCCAGCATTTT. Protein sequence: CASRAGYQPQHF.

Comment on this clonotype: Just one base apart from a much larger clone, this may be a read error. The chain has TRBV7-2 and TRBJ2-3; D may be TRBD2 (6 bases). V was cut by 5 bases and J by 0 bases, with 15 bases left in between. CDR1 is SGHTA, CDR2 FQGNSA, per germline. This CDR3 contains 16 residues. CDR3 nucleotides: TGTGCCAGCAGCCTACCCGGAGGGACTAGCACAGATACGCAGTATTTT. It yields the protein CASSLPGGTSTDTQYF. Complete variable domain (other parts from reference TRBV7-2 and TRBJ2-3): GAGVSQSPSNKVTEKGKDVELRCDPISGHTALYWYRQSLGQGLEFLIYFQGNSAPDKSGLPSDRFSAERTGGSVSTLTIQRTQQEDSAVYLCASSLPGGTSTDTQYFGPGTRLTVL.

This clonotype was detected only a few times. The chain employs TRBV5-1 and TRBJ1-5; D might be TRBD1 (6 bases). This CDR3 has 15 amino acids. Germline CDR1 reads SGHRS; CDR2 reads YFSETQ. Between the trimmed V and J ends, which lost 3 bases and 2 bases, there was a span of 12 bases. This chain's CDR3 is CASSSGTPGNQPQHF. In nucleotides, the CDR3 is TGCGCCAGCAGCTCGGGGACACCCGGCAATCAGCCCCAGCATTTT.

As for this clonotype: This sequence may be a read error, since a much larger clone differs from it by one base. The gene calls are TRBV20-1 and TRBJ2-7, with 8 bases that match TRBD2. This CDR3 has 12 amino acids. The germline CDR1 and CDR2 sequences are DFQATT and SNEGSKA (reference sequence). The CDR3 DNA reads as TGCGGCCTACTAGCGGCTAACTACGAGCAGTACTTC. Translation gives CGLLAANYEQYF.

This clonotype occurred a few times. The chain employs TRBV12-3 or TRBV12-4 and TRBJ1-1; no definite D call. The V gene lost 6 bases and the J gene lost 3 bases, with 11 bases spanning the gap. The CDR3 spans 13 residues. As DNA, the CDR3 is TGTGCCAGCAGACGGACCCTTGACACTGAAGCTTTCTTT. Its translation is CASRRTLDTEAFF.

This clonotype has at least ten counts. V is TRBV7-2 and J is TRBJ2-4, with D perhaps matching TRBD1 (5 bases). Per germline, CDR1 SGHTA and CDR2 FQGNSA. Trimming took 1 base from V and 0 from J, leaving 13 bases between them. The CDR3 extends over 17 amino acids. The CDR3 is CASSLVFDRLAKNIQYF. DNA of the CDR3: TGTGCCAGCAGCTTAGTTTTCGACAGACTAGCCAAAAACATTCAGTACTTC.

The table lists this clonotype with a few counts. The chain carries TRBV7-9 and TRBJ2-7; D perhaps matches TRBD1 (6 bases). Trimming stripped 5 bases from V and 6 bases from J, with 11 bases between. The CDR3 totals 12 residues. Germline CDR1 is SEHNR and CDR2 is FQNEAQ (reference sequence). The CDR3 here is CASSIQGGEQYF. For the CDR3, the DNA is TGTGCCAGCAGCATACAGGGCGGCGAGCAGTACTTC.

The chain employs TRBV10-3 and TRBJ2-5; TRBD2 matches 7 bases. Per the germline V gene, CDR1 is ENHRY and CDR2 is SYGVKD. V dropped 0 bases and J dropped 5; count of bases not matched to a gene: 6. The CDR3 runs 15 residues. CDR3 sequence (DNA): TGTGCCATCAGTGAGTCTGCGGGGGATGGGGAGACCCAGTACTTC. Translation: CAISESAGDGETQYF.